The clone carrying this TCR beta chain was counted between two and nine times. Its antigen is currently unknown. Recent acute infections and vaccinations were absent in the healthy HIV-negative adult donors. Only Caucasian adults living in Nashville, Tennessee served as donors. This sample is part of a study of shared clonotypes between healthy human individuals. Study observations and caveats: Blood alone was sampled, and tissue repertoires likely differ.

Spread over ten immunoSEQ deep assay plates, unsorted PBMC DNA underwent sequencing. The repertoire was sequenced with immunoSEQ multiplex PCR; TCRdb's copy has only in-frame clones and lacks some. The repertoire consists of some 96,000 clones, with roughly half occurring once and the leading ten covering about 15%. The sequencing sample was made of PBMCs. This receptor was taken from a woman aged 40 to 55 in good health. Some clones in this sample may be carry-over from other donors' samples.

The CDR3 sequence is CASSKPTIRNTIYF. In nucleotides, the CDR3 is TGTGCCAGCTCAAAACCGACGATAAGAAACACCATATATTTT. V gene TRBV18 combines with J gene TRBJ1-3; D not certain. Between the trimmed V and J ends, which lost 5 bases and 5 bases, there was a span of 13 bases. Per the germline V gene, CDR1 is KGHSH and CDR2 is LQKENI. The CDR3 runs 14 residues.